Listed here is a single T cell receptor beta chain. Its antigen is unidentified. The CDR3 consists of 15 residues. Germline V gene sequence: CDR1 SGDLS, CDR2 YYNGEE. Trimming shortened V by 2 bases and J by 1 base, and 11 bases separated the two germline ends. Only in-frame clones appear in the TCRdb table, and some are missing; sequencing was by immunoSEQ multiplex PCR. This table holds some 50,000 clones, about 88% found once. The data stem from a study of a mutant IDH1 vaccine in newly diagnosed glioma. This sample's time point: week 47, end of study. Topical imiquimod was applied with each vaccine dose, which held 300 ug of mutant IDH1 20-mer peptide.

The chain joins TRBV9 to TRBJ2-3; D gene ambiguous. The sequenced sample was PBMCs, obtained from a glioma patient whose treatment included an IDH1 peptide vaccine. This receptor was identified in a woman aged 30 to 39 with glioma. Some clones in this sample may be carry-over from other donors' samples. This CDR3 is CASSVLQPGTDTQYF. CDR3 DNA sequence: TGTGCCAGCAGCGTCTTACAGCCGGGCACAGATACGCAGTATTTT. The whole variable domain, remainder taken from reference TRBV9 and TRBJ2-3, is DSGVTQTPKHLITATGQRVTLRCSPRSGDLSVYWYQQSLDQGLQFLIQYYNGEERAKGNILERFSAQQFPDLHSELNLSSLELGDSALYFCASSVLQPGTDTQYFGPGTRLTVL.